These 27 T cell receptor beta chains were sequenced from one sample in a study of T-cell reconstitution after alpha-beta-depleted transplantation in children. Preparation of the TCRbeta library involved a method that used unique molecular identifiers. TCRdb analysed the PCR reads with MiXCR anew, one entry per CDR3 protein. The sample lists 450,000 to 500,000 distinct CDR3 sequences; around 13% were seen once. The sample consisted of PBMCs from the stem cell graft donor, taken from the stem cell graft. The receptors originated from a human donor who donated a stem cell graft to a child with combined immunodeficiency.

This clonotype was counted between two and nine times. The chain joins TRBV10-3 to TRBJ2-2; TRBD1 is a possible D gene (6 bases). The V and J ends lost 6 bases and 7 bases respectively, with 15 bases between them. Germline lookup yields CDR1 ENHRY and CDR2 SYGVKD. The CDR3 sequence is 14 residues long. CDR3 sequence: CAISISGDGGELFF. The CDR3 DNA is TGTGCCATCAGCATTTCAGGGGATGGCGGGGAGCTGTTTTTT.

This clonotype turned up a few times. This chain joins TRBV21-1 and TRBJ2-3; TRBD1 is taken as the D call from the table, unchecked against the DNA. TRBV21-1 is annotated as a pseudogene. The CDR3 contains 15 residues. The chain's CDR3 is CASSNRGLGTDTQYF. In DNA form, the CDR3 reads TGTGCCAGCAGCAACAGGGGGCTGGGCACAGATACGCAGTATTTT.

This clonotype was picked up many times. CDR3: CSVKGTDTGELFF. CDR3 in DNA: TGCAGCGTTAAAGGGACGGACACCGGGGAGCTGTTTTTT. The chain carries TRBV29-1 and TRBJ2-2; the D gene could be TRBD1 or TRBD2 (5 bases each). The ends were cut back, 5 bases at V and 3 bases at J, with 10 bases in the middle. The CDR3 covers 13 residues. CDR1 is SQVTM and CDR2 is ANQGSEA in the germline V gene.

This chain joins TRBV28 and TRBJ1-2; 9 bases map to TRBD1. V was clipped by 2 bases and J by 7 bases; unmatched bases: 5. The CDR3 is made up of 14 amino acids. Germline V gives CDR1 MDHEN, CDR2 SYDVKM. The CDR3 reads CASSLGDRVFGYTF. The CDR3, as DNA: TGTGCCAGCAGTTTAGGGGACAGGGTCTTTGGCTACACCTTC.

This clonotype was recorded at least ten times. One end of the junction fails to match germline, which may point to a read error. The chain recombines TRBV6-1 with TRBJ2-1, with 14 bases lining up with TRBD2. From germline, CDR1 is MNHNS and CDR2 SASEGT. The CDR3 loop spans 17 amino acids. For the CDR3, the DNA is TGTGCCAGCAGGGAAGGCCCGGGACTAGCGGGAGATAGTGAGCAGTTCTTC. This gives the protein CASREGPGLAGDSEQFF.

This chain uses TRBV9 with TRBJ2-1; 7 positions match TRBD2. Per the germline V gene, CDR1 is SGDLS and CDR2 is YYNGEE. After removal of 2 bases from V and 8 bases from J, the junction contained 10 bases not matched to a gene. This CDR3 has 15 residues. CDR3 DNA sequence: TGTGCCAGCAGCGTTTGGGGGAGGGCCGGAGATGAGCAGTTCTTC. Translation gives CASSVWGRAGDEQFF.

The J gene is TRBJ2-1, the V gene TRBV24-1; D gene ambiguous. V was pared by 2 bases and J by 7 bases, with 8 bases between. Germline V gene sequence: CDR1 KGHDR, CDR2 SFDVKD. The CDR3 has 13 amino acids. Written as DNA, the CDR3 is TGTGCCACCAGTGATTCCCCGTGGAATGAGCAGTTCTTC. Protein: CATSDSPWNEQFF.

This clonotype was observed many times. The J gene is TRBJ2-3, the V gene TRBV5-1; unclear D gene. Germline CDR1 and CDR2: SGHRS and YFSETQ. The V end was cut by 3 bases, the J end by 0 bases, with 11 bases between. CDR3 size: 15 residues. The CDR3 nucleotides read TGCGCCAGCAGCTCTCAGACGGCTAGCACAGATACGCAGTATTTT. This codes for CASSSQTASTDTQYF. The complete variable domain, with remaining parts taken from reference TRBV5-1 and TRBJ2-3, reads KAGVTQTPRYLIKTRGQQVTLSCSPISGHRSVSWYQQTPGQGLQFLFEYFSETQRNKGNFPGRFSGRQFSNSRSEMNVSTLELGDSALYLCASSSQTASTDTQYFGPGTRLTVL.

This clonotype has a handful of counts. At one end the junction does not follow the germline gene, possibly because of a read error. The CDR3 coding sequence is TGCAGCGTTGAAGATGATTGGACAGGGGCCCCATCCTTC. Its protein is CSVEDDWTGAPSF. This chain connects TRBV29-1 to TRBJ2-4, with 9 bases identical to TRBD1. The CDR3 spans 13 residues. Germline CDR1 SQVTM, CDR2 ANQGSEA.

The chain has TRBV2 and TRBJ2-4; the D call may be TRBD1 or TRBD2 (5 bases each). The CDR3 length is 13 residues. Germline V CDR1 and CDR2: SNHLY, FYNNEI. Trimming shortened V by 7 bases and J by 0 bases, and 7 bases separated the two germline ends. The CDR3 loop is CASTGTAKNIQYF. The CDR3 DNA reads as TGTGCCAGCACCGGGACAGCCAAAAACATTCAGTACTTC.

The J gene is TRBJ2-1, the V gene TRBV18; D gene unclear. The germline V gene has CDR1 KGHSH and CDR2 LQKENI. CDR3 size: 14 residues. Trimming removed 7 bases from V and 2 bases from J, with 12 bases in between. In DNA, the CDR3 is TGTGCCAGCTTCGAGCTAGAGGCCTACAATGAGCAGTTCTTC. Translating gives CASFELEAYNEQFF.

As DNA, the CDR3 is TGCAGTGGCAGAGGGTTGTCAAACGCGAACACCGGGGAGCTGTTTTTT. Encoded protein: CSGRGLSNANTGELFF. The chain combines TRBV20-1 with TRBJ2-2, with a tentative D call TRBD2 (5 bases). Germline V gene data show CDR1 as DFQATT and CDR2 as SNEGSKA (reference sequence). The CDR3 consists of 16 residues. V lost 7 bases and J 0 bases, leaving 18 bases between the germline ends.

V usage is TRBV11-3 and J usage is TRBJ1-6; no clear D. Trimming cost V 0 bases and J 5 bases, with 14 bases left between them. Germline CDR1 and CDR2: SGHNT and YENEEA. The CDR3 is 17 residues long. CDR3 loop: CASSLERGQANNSPLHF. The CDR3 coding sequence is TGTGCCAGCAGCTTAGAAAGAGGGCAGGCGAATAATTCACCCCTCCACTTT.

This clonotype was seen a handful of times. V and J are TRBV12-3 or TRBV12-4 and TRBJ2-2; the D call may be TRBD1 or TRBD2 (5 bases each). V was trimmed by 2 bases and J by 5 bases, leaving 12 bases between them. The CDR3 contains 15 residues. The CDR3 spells CASSLRGRWTGELFF. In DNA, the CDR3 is TGTGCCAGCAGTTTAAGGGGACGGTGGACCGGGGAGCTGTTTTTT.

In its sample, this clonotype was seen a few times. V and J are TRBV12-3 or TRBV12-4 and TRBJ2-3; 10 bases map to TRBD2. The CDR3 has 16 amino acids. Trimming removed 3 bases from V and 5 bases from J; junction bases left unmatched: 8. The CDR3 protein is CASSFGSGGPGDTQYF. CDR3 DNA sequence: TGTGCCAGCAGTTTCGGTAGCGGGGGGCCGGGAGATACGCAGTATTTT.

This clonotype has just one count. The CDR3 here is CASIADTLGGYTF. In DNA, the CDR3 is TGTGCCAGCATCGCGGACACTCTAGGCGGCTACACCTTC. This chain uses TRBV2 with TRBJ1-2; a weak D match, TRBD1 (5 bases). This CDR3 spans 13 amino acids. V was clipped by 7 bases and J by 8 bases, with 17 bases between them. Germline CDR1 is SNHLY and CDR2 is FYNNEI.

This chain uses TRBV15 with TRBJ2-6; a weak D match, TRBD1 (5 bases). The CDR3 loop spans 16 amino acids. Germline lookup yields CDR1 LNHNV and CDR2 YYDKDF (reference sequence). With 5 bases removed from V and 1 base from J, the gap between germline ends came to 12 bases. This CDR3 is CATSAVRVSGANVLTF. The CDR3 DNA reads TGTGCCACCAGCGCCGTCAGGGTGTCTGGGGCCAACGTCCTGACTTTC.

CDR3 DNA: TGTGCCAGCAGCCAAGTACTGAGCGGGGGGACCTACAATGAGCAGTTCTTC. Protein product: CASSQVLSGGTYNEQFF. V gene TRBV4-2 combines with J gene TRBJ2-1, with TRBD2 identical over 9 bases. The CDR3 contains 17 residues. Trimming took 1 base from V and 2 from J; bases not matched to a gene: 6. The germline V gene encodes CDR1 LGHNA and CDR2 YNFKEQ.

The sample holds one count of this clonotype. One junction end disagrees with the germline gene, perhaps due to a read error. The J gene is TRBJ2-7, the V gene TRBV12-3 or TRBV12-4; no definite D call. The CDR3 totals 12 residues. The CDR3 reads CAISLGRSEQYF. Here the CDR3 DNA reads TGTGCCATCAGTTTAGGCCGAAGCGAGCAGTACTTC.

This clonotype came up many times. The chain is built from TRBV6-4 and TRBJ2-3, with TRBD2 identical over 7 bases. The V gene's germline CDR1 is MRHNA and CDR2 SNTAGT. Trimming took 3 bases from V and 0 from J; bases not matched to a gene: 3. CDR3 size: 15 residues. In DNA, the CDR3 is TGTGCCAGCAGTGATGCTAGCGGTAGCACAGATACGCAGTATTTT. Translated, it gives CASSDASGSTDTQYF.

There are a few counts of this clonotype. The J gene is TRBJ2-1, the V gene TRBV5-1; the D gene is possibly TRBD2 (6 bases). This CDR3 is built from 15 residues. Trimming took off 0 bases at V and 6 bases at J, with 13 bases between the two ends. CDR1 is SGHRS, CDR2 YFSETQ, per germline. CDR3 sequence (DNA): TGCGCCAGCAGCTTGGGGGACTCGAATTTCAATGAGCAGTTCTTC. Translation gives CASSLGDSNFNEQFF. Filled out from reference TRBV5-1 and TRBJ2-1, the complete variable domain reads KAGVTQTPRYLIKTRGQQVTLSCSPISGHRSVSWYQQTPGQGLQFLFEYFSETQRNKGNFPGRFSGRQFSNSRSEMNVSTLELGDSALYLCASSLGDSNFNEQFFGPGTRLTVL.

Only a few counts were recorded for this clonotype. CDR3 in amino acids: CASSSTGMSTGELFF. The CDR3 DNA sequence: TGTGCCAGCAGCTCCACAGGGATGAGCACCGGGGAGCTGTTTTTT. V is TRBV7-7 and J is TRBJ2-2, with a tentative D call TRBD1 (6 bases). Germline V gene lookup returns CDR1 SSHAT and CDR2 FNYEAQ (reference sequence). Trimming pared 4 bases from V and 4 bases from J, leaving 13 bases between. This CDR3 region has 15 residues.

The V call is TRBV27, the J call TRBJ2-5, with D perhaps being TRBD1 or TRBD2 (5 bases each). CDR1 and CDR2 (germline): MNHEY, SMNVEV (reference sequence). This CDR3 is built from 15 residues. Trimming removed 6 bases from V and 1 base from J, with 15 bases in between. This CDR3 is CASSLGRDGQETQYF. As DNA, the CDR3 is TGTGCCAGCAGCCTCGGCAGGGACGGCCAAGAGACCCAGTACTTC.

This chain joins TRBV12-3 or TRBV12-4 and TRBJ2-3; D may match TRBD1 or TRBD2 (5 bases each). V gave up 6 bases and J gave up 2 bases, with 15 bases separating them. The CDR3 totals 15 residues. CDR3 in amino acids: CASSRGTVNTDTQYF. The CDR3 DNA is TGTGCCAGCAGCCGAGGGACGGTCAACACAGATACGCAGTATTTT.

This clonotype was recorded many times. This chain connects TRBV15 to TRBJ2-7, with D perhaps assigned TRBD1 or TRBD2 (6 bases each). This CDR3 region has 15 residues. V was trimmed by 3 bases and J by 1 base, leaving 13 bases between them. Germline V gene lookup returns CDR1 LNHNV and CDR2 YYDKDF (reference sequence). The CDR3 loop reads CATSREQGGSYEQYF. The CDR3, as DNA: TGTGCCACCAGCAGGGAACAGGGAGGTTCCTACGAGCAGTACTTC. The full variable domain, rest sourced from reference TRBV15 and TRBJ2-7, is DAMVIQNPRYQVTQFGKPVTLSCSQTLNHNVMYWYQQKSSQAPKLLFHYYDKDFNNEADTPDNFQSRRPNTSFCFLDIRSPGLGDTAMYLCATSREQGGSYEQYFGPGTRLTVT.

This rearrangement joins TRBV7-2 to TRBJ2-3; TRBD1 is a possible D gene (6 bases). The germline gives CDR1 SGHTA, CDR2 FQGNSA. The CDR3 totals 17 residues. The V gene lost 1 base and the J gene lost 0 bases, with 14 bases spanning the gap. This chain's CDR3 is CASSLVVGALSTDTQYF. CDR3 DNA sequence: TGTGCCAGCAGCTTAGTAGTGGGGGCCCTAAGCACAGATACGCAGTATTTT.

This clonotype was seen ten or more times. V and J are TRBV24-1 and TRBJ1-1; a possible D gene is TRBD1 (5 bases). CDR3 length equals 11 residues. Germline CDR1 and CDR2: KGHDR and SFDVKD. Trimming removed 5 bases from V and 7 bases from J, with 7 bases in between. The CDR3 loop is CATSAQGEAFF. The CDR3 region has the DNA TGTGCCACCAGTGCTCAGGGTGAAGCTTTCTTT.